Given below is one T cell receptor beta chain in context. The antigen remains undetermined. This sample is drawn from a study of shared clonotypes between healthy human individuals. Overall study context: A couple of women and a few men aged 18 to 49 made up the donors. For every donor, three CD4 naive, three CD4 memory, two CD8 naive and one CD8 memory plates were used.

Investigators spread the genomic DNA of each subset evenly over several immunoSEQ plates. Method: immunoSEQ multiplex PCR; TCRdb's copy keeps in-frame clones and lacks some. The sample includes roughly 2.5 million clones, 85% to 95% seen only once; the top ten take around 0.14%. Study-level findings and limits: Sample collection involved blood only; tissue repertoires are likely different.

CDR1 and CDR2 (germline): MGHRA, YSYEKL. Trimming took 0 bases from V and 8 from J, leaving 10 bases between them. The CDR3 extends over 13 amino acids. The TCR was taken from a man between 18 and 29 years old in good health. V gene TRBV4-1 combines with J gene TRBJ2-5; unclear D gene. The sample consisted of naive CD4+ T cells sorted from blood. Specified subset: CD45RA+ positively selected. The CDR3 DNA sequence: TGCGCCAGCAGCCAAGAGAATGGCAGAACCCAGTACTTC. This codes for CASSQENGRTQYF.